A single sample gave rise to the 22 T cell receptor beta chains below, sequenced in a study of T cell responses to AZD1222 COVID-19 vaccine. Profiling relied on immunoSEQ multiplex PCR, and the TCRdb table lists in-frame clones only, not all of them. Among 94,000 or so clones listed, about nine tenths were seen once. Sequencing used peripheral blood, obtained on day 0 of AZD1222 vaccination. The receptors shown here come from an adult in good health.

The chain links TRBV5-1 to TRBJ1-2, with D maybe TRBD1 (6 bases). The CDR3 runs 15 residues. In germline, CDR1 is SGHRS, CDR2 YFSETQ. V was shortened by 2 bases and J by 0 bases, with 11 bases between the two germline ends. CDR3 in amino acids: CASSFGGQTNYGYTF. As DNA, the CDR3 is TGCGCCAGCAGCTTTGGGGGGCAGACTAACTATGGCTACACCTTC.

The V gene is TRBV29-1, the J gene TRBJ1-2; 7 bases map to TRBD1. The junction had 15 bases not matched to a gene; V was cut back by 6 bases and J by 5 bases. Germline V lookup: CDR1 SQVTM, CDR2 ANQGSEA. The CDR3 sequence is 15 residues long. This CDR3 is CSVRGGQTSLYGYTF. For the CDR3, the DNA is TGCAGCGTGCGGGGGGGACAGACATCGCTATATGGCTACACCTTC.

As for this clone: The sample contains more than one DNA sequence encoding this CDR3. The V call is TRBV7-9, the J call TRBJ2-7; D uncertain. The CDR3 is made up of 12 amino acids. The V end lost 4 bases, the J end lost 4 bases, and 8 bases lay between the germline ends. CDR1 is SEHNR, CDR2 FQNEAQ, per germline (reference sequence). This CDR3 is CASSSSGYEQYF. Here the CDR3 DNA reads TGTGCCAGCAGCTCCTCTGGGTACGAGCAGTACTTC.

The chain recombines TRBV15 with TRBJ1-1; D is ambiguous. The length of the CDR3 is 13 residues. V was cut by 0 bases and J by 2 bases, with 4 bases left in between. The germline V gene has CDR1 LNHNV and CDR2 YYDKDF (reference sequence). CDR3 DNA: TGTGCCACCAGCAGAGAGGCAAACACTGAAGCTTTCTTT. Protein: CATSREANTEAFF.

The rearrangement links TRBV19 to TRBJ1-5; 12 nucleotides agree with TRBD1. V lost 1 base to trimming and J lost 7 bases; unmatched junction nucleotides: 8. The germline gives CDR1 LNHDA, CDR2 SQIVND (reference sequence). The CDR3 totals 17 residues. This CDR3 reads CASSIGAGTGGQQPQHF. CDR3 coding DNA: TGTGCCAGTAGTATAGGGGCCGGGACAGGGGGCCAACAGCCCCAGCATTTT.

The genes are TRBV5-5 and TRBJ1-5; D uncertain. The CDR3 is 15 residues long. V dropped 1 base and J dropped 0 bases, with 8 bases sitting between them. Germline V gives CDR1 SGHKS, CDR2 YYEKEE (reference sequence). CDR3 region: CASSLSGDSNQPQHF. The CDR3 DNA sequence: TGTGCCAGCAGCTTGTCCGGAGATAGCAATCAGCCCCAGCATTTT.

The rearrangement links TRBV9 to TRBJ1-1; D is unclear. The CDR3 runs 12 residues. CDR1 is SGDLS, CDR2 YYNGEE, per germline. With 3 bases removed from V and 1 base from J, the gap between germline ends came to 4 bases. CDR3 region: CASSGQNTEAFF. The CDR3 DNA reads TGTGCCAGCAGCGGACAGAACACTGAAGCTTTCTTT.

V is TRBV10-3 and J is TRBJ2-3; D may be TRBD2 (5 bases). Trimming shortened V by 8 bases and J by 5 bases, and 11 bases separated the two germline ends. The CDR3 is made up of 12 amino acids. Germline V gene lookup returns CDR1 ENHRY and CDR2 SYGVKD. The CDR3 DNA reads TGTGCCATCGCCGGGGATGAAGATACGCAGTATTTT. Translation gives CAIAGDEDTQYF.

This chain uses TRBV5-1 with TRBJ1-1; TRBD1 might be the D (6 bases). Germline CDR1 and CDR2: SGHRS and YFSETQ. The CDR3 runs to 15 residues. Trimming stripped 4 bases from V and 0 bases from J, with 13 bases between. The CDR3 DNA is TGCGCCAGCAGCCGCGGACAGACCATGAACACTGAAGCTTTCTTT. Protein sequence: CASSRGQTMNTEAFF.

This chain joins TRBV7-9 and TRBJ1-5, with 7 bases matching TRBD1. Germline assignment: CDR1 SEHNR and CDR2 FQNEAQ (reference sequence). J lost 2 bases, V lost 4 bases, and 14 bases had no gene match. This CDR3 has 18 amino acids. The CDR3 nucleotides read TGTGCCAGCAGCTCAAAACCAAACAGGGGAAATGGCAATCAGCCCCAGCATTTT. Translation gives CASSSKPNRGNGNQPQHF.

This clone came up a few times. This chain connects TRBV7-8 to TRBJ2-2; D not certain. The V and J ends lost 1 base and 1 base respectively, with 4 bases between them. Looked up from germline, CDR1 is SGHVS and CDR2 is FQNEAQ. The CDR3 has 14 residues. This chain's CDR3 is CASSLVQNTGELFF. The CDR3 DNA sequence: TGTGCCAGCAGCTTAGTACAGAACACCGGGGAGCTGTTTTTT.

The CDR3 region has the DNA TGTGCCAGTAGTATTTATATTCGGGACACCAGAGCTAACTATGGCTACACCTTC. Residues: CASSIYIRDTRANYGYTF. This sequence joins TRBV19 and TRBJ1-2, with D perhaps TRBD1 (6 bases). Germline CDR1 LNHDA, CDR2 SQIVND (reference sequence). V shed 3 bases and J shed 0 bases, with 20 bases lying between them. The CDR3 contains 18 residues.

The chain has TRBV6-6 and TRBJ1-4; D not certain. V was clipped by 3 bases and J by 8 bases, with 4 bases between them. The CDR3 extends over 11 amino acids. Germline assignment: CDR1 MNHNY and CDR2 SVGAGI (reference sequence). CDR3 in amino acids: CASSYKEKLFF. In nucleotides, the CDR3 is TGTGCCAGCAGTTATAAGGAAAAACTGTTTTTT.

This sequence joins TRBV6-2 or TRBV6-3 and TRBJ1-2, with D maybe TRBD1 (5 bases). V was pared by 4 bases and J by 4 bases, with 10 bases between. Germline CDR1 and CDR2: MNHEY and SVGEGT. This CDR3 is 13 amino acids long. The CDR3 coding sequence is TGTGCCAGCAGTTCGGCAGGGACCTATGGCTACACCTTC. Translating it yields CASSSAGTYGYTF.

The chain combines TRBV27 with TRBJ2-5; D call uncertain. CDR3 length equals 9 residues. The V gene's germline CDR1 is MNHEY and CDR2 SMNVEV (reference sequence). Trimming cost V 9 bases and J 6 bases, with 5 bases left between them. Written as DNA, the CDR3 is TGTGCCAGGAGAAAGACCCAGTACTTC. Residues: CARRKTQYF.

The chain combines TRBV6-5 with TRBJ2-5, with 10 bases lining up with TRBD2. The CDR3 length is 15 residues. The trim removed 7 bases at V and 5 bases at J, leaving 10 bases unmatched. In germline, CDR1 is MNHEY, CDR2 SVGAGI. The CDR3 DNA reads TGTGCCAGCACCTACCCTAGCGGGGGAGGGGAGACCCAGTACTTC. Residues: CASTYPSGGGETQYF.

This clone was seen a handful of times. The same CDR3 can be traced to other DNA sequences in this sample. The chain is built from TRBV12-3 or TRBV12-4 and TRBJ2-7, with TRBD1 as a possible D gene (5 bases). Trimming took off 3 bases at V and 3 bases at J, with 6 bases between the two ends. This CDR3 has 12 residues. The CDR3 loop reads CASSLQGYEQYF. CDR3 nucleotides: TGTGCCAGCAGTTTGCAGGGCTACGAGCAGTACTTC.

This rearrangement joins TRBV29-1 to TRBJ1-1; D is ambiguous. Trimming removed 7 bases at V and 1 base at J, with 10 bases between. The germline V gene encodes CDR1 SQVTM and CDR2 ANQGSEA. This CDR3 region has 12 residues. The CDR3 region has the DNA TGCAGCGCGAACCGACGGAACACTGAAGCTTTCTTT. The encoded protein is CSANRRNTEAFF.

V and J are TRBV7-3 and TRBJ2-1; no clear D. Trimming shortened V by 4 bases and J by 2 bases, and 15 bases separated the two germline ends. The CDR3 sequence is 16 residues long. The germline V gene encodes CDR1 SGHTA and CDR2 FQGTGA. CDR3 in amino acids: CASSSEAFSTYNEQFF. CDR3 bases: TGTGCCAGCAGCTCAGAAGCGTTCTCAACCTACAATGAGCAGTTCTTC.

J is TRBJ1-2 and V is TRBV6-5; 9 bases line up with TRBD1. The junction had 4 bases not matched to a gene; V was cut back by 6 bases and J by 5 bases. CDR1 MNHEY and CDR2 SVGAGI come from the germline V gene. The length of the CDR3 is 13 residues. In nucleotides, the CDR3 is TGTGCCAGCAGAGGGACAGGGTGGTATGGCTACACCTTC. Protein sequence: CASRGTGWYGYTF.

This rearrangement joins TRBV5-1 to TRBJ2-3; 7 nucleotides match TRBD2. The germline V gene has CDR1 SGHRS and CDR2 YFSETQ. V lost 1 base and J lost 1; bases outside the gene matches: 3. This CDR3 has 15 residues. The CDR3 sequence: CASSLSSGGTDTQYF. CDR3 bases: TGCGCCAGCAGCTTGTCGAGCGGGGGCACAGATACGCAGTATTTT.

V usage is TRBV7-9 and J usage is TRBJ2-2; TRBD1 or TRBD2 may be the D gene (5 bases each). The CDR3 length is 14 residues. The ends were cut back, 9 bases at V and 0 bases at J, with 11 bases in the middle. CDR1 is SEHNR and CDR2 is FQNEAQ in the germline V gene (reference sequence). The CDR3 region has the DNA TGTGCCAGTTTCCCGGGGCCGAACACCGGGGAGCTGTTTTTT. Protein: CASFPGPNTGELFF.